The present TCR beta chain was sequenced within a study of blood T cell repertoires in COVID-19. Study-level background: Acute-phase and convalescent COVID-19 samples originated in the United States, Italy and Spain. The cDNA or gDNA used as material had been derived from T cells, B-cell-depleted T cells, or PBMCs.

Authors' data handling: It was from reference gene primer amplification that nucleated cell counts were estimated. The data were produced by immunoSEQ multiplex PCR, yet TCRdb's version contains in-frame clones alone and is incomplete. V, J and clone size were drawn from that table, and D and trimming were deduced from the DNA. The sample lists about 61,000 clones; about nine tenths were seen once. This clone was seen only once. This CDR3 spans 18 amino acids. The ends were cut back, 1 base at V and 5 bases at J, with 22 bases in the middle. The germline V gene has CDR1 SGHTS and CDR2 YDEGEE. The TCR originated in a woman aged 50 to 60 with active or convalescent COVID-19. Sequenced sample: peripheral blood. The chain uses TRBV5-8 and TRBJ1-5; no clear D. The CDR3 DNA reads TGTGCCAGCAGCTTGATAGGTCTTTACGGAGGTGTTGATCAGCCCCAGCATTTT. Translation gives CASSLIGLYGGVDQPQHF.